This TCR beta chain was captured by sequencing in a study of T cell responses to AZD1222 COVID-19 vaccine. The germline CDR1 and CDR2 sequences are SGHTA and FQGNSA. The CDR3 runs 18 residues. Trimming took off 1 base at V and 0 bases at J, with 18 bases between the two ends. The table came from immunoSEQ multiplex PCR; TCRdb's copy has only in-frame clones and leaves some out. The sample includes some 99,000 clones, 91% of them seen just once. V usage is TRBV7-2 and J usage is TRBJ1-1, with a tentative D call TRBD1 (5 bases). This clonotype originated in an adult in good health. The source was peripheral blood, collected on day 0 of AZD1222 vaccination. CDR3 bases: TGTGCCAGCAGCTTAGAAATACGAGGGGTCATCATGAACACTGAAGCTTTCTTT. The encoded protein is CASSLEIRGVIMNTEAFF.